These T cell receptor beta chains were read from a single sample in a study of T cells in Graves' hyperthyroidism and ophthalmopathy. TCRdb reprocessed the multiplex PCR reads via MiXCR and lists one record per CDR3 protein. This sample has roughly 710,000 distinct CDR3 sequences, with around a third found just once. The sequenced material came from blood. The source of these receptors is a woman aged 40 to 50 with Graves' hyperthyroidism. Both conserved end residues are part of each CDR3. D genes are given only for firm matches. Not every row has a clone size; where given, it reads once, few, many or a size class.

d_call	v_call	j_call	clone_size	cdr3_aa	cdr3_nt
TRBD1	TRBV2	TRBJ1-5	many	CASRGGRDNQPQHF	TGTGCCAGCAGAGGGGGCAGGGACAATCAGCCCCAGCATTTT
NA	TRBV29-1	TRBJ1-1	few	CSVEAAVGTEAFF	TGCAGCGTTGAAGCCGCTGTTGGTACTGAAGCTTTCTTT
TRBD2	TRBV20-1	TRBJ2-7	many	CSATPPTSGIYEQYF	TGCAGTGCTACCCCTCCCACTAGCGGGATCTACGAGCAGTACTTC
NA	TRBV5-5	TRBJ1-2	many	CASSLGGASYGYTF	TGTGCCAGCAGCTTGGGGGGCGCGAGCTATGGCTACACCTTC
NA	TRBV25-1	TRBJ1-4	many	CASSDSGITNEKLFF	TGTGCCAGCAGTGATTCCGGGATTACTAATGAAAAACTGTTTTTT
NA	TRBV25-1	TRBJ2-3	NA	CASSPPTRGLSTDTLYF	TGTGCCAGCAGTCCCCCCACCAGGGGATTGAGCACAGATACGCTGTATTTT
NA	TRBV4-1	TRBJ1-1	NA	CASSQVSTPGVQAFF	TGCGCCAGCAGCCAAGTCTCAACCCCCGGGGTTCAAGCTTTCTTT
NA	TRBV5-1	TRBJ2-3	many	CASSFGQGGDTQYF	TGCGCCAGCAGCTTCGGGCAGGGGGGAGATACGCAGTATTTT
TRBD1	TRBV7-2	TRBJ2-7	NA	CASSLGQGAKIYEQYF	TGTGCCAGCAGCTTAGGGCAGGGGGCAAAAATCTACGAGCAGTACTTC
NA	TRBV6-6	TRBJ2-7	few	CASTRGGDSEQYF	TGTGCCAGCACGAGGGGGGGGGACTCTGAGCAGTACTTC
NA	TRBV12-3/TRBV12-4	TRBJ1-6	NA	CASSLRVAGVAANNSPLHF	TGTGCCAGCAGTTTAAGGGTGGCAGGGGTTGCCGCGAATAATTCACCCCTCCACTTT
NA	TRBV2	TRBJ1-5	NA	CASKEQAQHF	TGTGCCAGCAAGGAACAGGCCCAGCATTTT
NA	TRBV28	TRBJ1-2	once	CASSPGKTNYGYTF	TGTGCCAGCAGTCCCGGGAAAACTAACTATGGCTACACCTTC
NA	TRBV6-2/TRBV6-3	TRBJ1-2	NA	CASQGGTPYGYTF	TGTGCCAGCCAGGGAGGAACCCCGTATGGCTACACCTTC
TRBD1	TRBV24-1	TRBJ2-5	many	CATSDGTGGAGETQYF	TGTGCCACCAGTGATGGGACAGGGGGCGCTGGGGAGACCCAGTACTTC
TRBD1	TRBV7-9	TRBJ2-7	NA	CASSHRDSLRVQYF	TGTGCCAGCAGCCACCGGGACAGCCTACGCGTGCAGTACTTC
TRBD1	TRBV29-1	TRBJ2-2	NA	CSVAGTGPNTGELFF	TGCAGCGTTGCCGGGACAGGGCCGAACACCGGGGAGCTGTTTTTT